The 19 T cell receptor beta chains below come from one sample, sequenced in a study of blood T cell repertoires in COVID-19. Assay: immunoSEQ multiplex PCR; the TCRdb copy retains only in-frame clones and omits some. The repertoire holds roughly 340,000 clones, approximately 89% seen once, with around 1.9% in the top ten. Sequenced material: PBMCs or T cells enriched from blood (not recorded which). The source of these receptors is a man between 40 and 49 years old in a cohort exposed to, infected with or recovered from COVID-19 (not recorded which).

A single count supports this clone. V gene TRBV21-1 combines with J gene TRBJ1-5; no DNA check was done on the table's D call, TRBD1. TRBV21-1 is a known pseudogene. The CDR3 runs to 13 residues. The chain's CDR3 is CASTISDNQPQHF. For the CDR3, the DNA is TGTGCCAGCACCATCAGTGACAATCAGCCCCAGCATTTT.

This chain joins TRBV14 and TRBJ1-2; D is possibly TRBD1 (5 bases). Germline loops: CDR1 SGHDN, CDR2 FVKESK. CDR3 size: 14 residues. V lost 1 base and J lost 2, with 8 bases in between. CDR3 in DNA: TGTGCCAGCAGCCAAGCGACAGCCAACTATGGCTACACCTTC. Protein product: CASSQATANYGYTF.

This clone was observed a handful of times. The chain joins TRBV30 to TRBJ1-4, with D perhaps TRBD1 (5 bases). V lost 3 bases to trimming and J lost 8 bases, with 25 bases between them. The CDR3 extends over 17 amino acids. Germline lookup yields CDR1 GTSNPN and CDR2 SVGIG (reference sequence). CDR3 bases: TGTGCCTGGAGCGACAAGTACGTGGGTCACAAGGGGGAAAAACTGTTTTTT. Residues: CAWSDKYVGHKGEKLFF.

This clone occurred a few times. The chain links TRBV7-2 to TRBJ1-5, with D unclear. The CDR3 contains 16 residues. Germline loops: CDR1 SGHTA, CDR2 FQGNSA. V dropped 4 bases and J dropped 1 base, with 14 bases sitting between them. CDR3 DNA: TGTGCCAGCAGCTCCGCGGGTTCCAGAAGCAATCAGCCCCAGCATTTT. Amino acids: CASSSAGSRSNQPQHF.

The chain is built from TRBV6-5 and TRBJ1-1; D is uncertain. This CDR3 comprises 14 residues. V lost 2 bases and J 1 base, leaving 8 bases between the germline ends. Germline V gene data show CDR1 as MNHEY and CDR2 as SVGAGI. This CDR3 is CASSYGGKNTEAFF. The CDR3 DNA follows: TGTGCCAGCAGTTACGGCGGCAAGAACACTGAAGCTTTCTTT.

The chain combines TRBV2 with TRBJ2-1; 16 bases are a match to TRBD2. Germline values: CDR1 SNHLY, CDR2 FYNNEI. J lost 16 bases, V lost 4 bases, and 10 bases had no gene match. This CDR3 contains 15 residues. The CDR3 nucleotides read TGTGCCAGCAGTGCGGGACTAGCGGGAGGGCGAGCAGTTTTCTTC. It yields the protein CASSAGLAGGRAVFF.

The chain employs TRBV7-8 and TRBJ2-1, with D maybe TRBD2 (7 bases). Trimming removed 5 bases from V and 4 bases from J, with 21 bases in between. CDR3 length: 17 residues. From germline, CDR1 is SGHVS and CDR2 FQNEAQ. The chain's CDR3 is CASSPDSGGSQYNEQFF. The CDR3 coding sequence is TGTGCCAGCAGCCCGGACAGTGGCGGGAGTCAGTACAATGAGCAGTTCTTC.

The chain employs TRBV27 and TRBJ2-3; TRBD2 aligns across 7 bases. Germline CDR1 reads MNHEY; CDR2 reads SMNVEV (reference sequence). This CDR3 is 20 amino acids long. Trimming at V came to 2 bases and at J to 6 bases, leaving 23 bases not matched to a gene. The CDR3, as DNA: TGTGCCAGCAGTTTAGTGGGAGGGCCGGGGTCCCCCACAAGCAGGGATACGCAGTATTTT. Its protein is CASSLVGGPGSPTSRDTQYF.

The chain is built from TRBV28 and TRBJ1-5; D is perhaps TRBD1 (5 bases). The CDR3 length is 13 residues. With 7 bases removed from V and 6 bases from J, the gap between germline ends came to 13 bases. The germline gives CDR1 MDHEN, CDR2 SYDVKM. The CDR3 DNA sequence: TGTGCCAGCACGCGGACAAAGCGTCAGCCCCAGCATTTT. It yields the protein CASTRTKRQPQHF.

The chain combines TRBV7-2 with TRBJ2-2; D gene ambiguous. The CDR3 has 14 residues. Germline V gives CDR1 SGHTA, CDR2 FQGNSA. Trimming pared 1 base from V and 1 base from J, leaving 4 bases between. DNA of the CDR3: TGTGCCAGCAGCTTAGGAGGGAACACCGGGGAGCTGTTTTTT. It is translated as CASSLGGNTGELFF.

V gene TRBV4-1 combines with J gene TRBJ2-7, with 13 bases matching TRBD2. The V and J ends lost 2 bases and 2 bases, in that order; junction bases with no gene match: 6. The CDR3 covers 17 residues. Per germline, CDR1 MGHRA and CDR2 YSYEKL. The CDR3 is CASSQTTSGRYTYEQYF. The CDR3 coding sequence is TGCGCCAGCAGCCAAACGACTAGCGGGAGGTATACCTACGAGCAGTACTTC.

The J gene is TRBJ2-3, the V gene TRBV5-6; D is ambiguous. Germline CDR1 is SGHDT and CDR2 is YYEEEE. The CDR3 is made up of 13 amino acids. Trimming pared 3 bases from V and 5 bases from J, leaving 10 bases between. CDR3 sequence (DNA): TGTGCCAGCAGCTCCGGAGCTGTAGATACGCAGTATTTT. Translated: CASSSGAVDTQYF.

The rearrangement joins TRBV28 to TRBJ1-1; no clear D. Germline V gene sequence: CDR1 MDHEN, CDR2 SYDVKM. V was shortened by 5 bases and J by 2 bases, with 15 bases between the two germline ends. The CDR3 runs 15 residues. The CDR3 DNA reads as TGTGCCAGCAGTCCACACAAGGCAGGCAACACTGAAGCTTTCTTT. Translation gives CASSPHKAGNTEAFF.

The genes are TRBV9 and TRBJ2-1; TRBD2 might be the D (6 bases). Germline CDR1 reads SGDLS; CDR2 reads YYNGEE. The CDR3 consists of 16 residues. V shed 2 bases and J shed 2 bases, with 14 bases lying between them. The CDR3 coding sequence is TGTGCCAGCAGCGTTACTCGCGGGGATACCTACAATGAGCAGTTCTTC. Amino acid sequence: CASSVTRGDTYNEQFF.

The rearrangement uses TRBV13 and TRBJ2-3; 9 bases map to TRBD2. Per the germline V gene, CDR1 is PRHDT and CDR2 is FYEKMQ (reference sequence). The CDR3 extends over 17 amino acids. Trimming took 7 bases from V and 3 from J; bases not matched to a gene: 14. This CDR3 reads CASTIAREGQGTDTQYF. In DNA, the CDR3 is TGTGCCAGCACTATCGCGCGGGAGGGCCAAGGGACAGATACGCAGTATTTT.

The gene calls are TRBV6-5 and TRBJ2-7, with 7 bases lining up with TRBD2. The V gene's germline CDR1 is MNHEY and CDR2 SVGAGI. With 4 bases clipped from V and 2 bases from J, the junction kept 8 bases outside the gene matches. CDR3 length: 15 residues. CDR3 protein: CASSSPRSGTYEQYF. DNA for the CDR3: TGTGCCAGCAGTTCCCCCCGGAGCGGGACCTACGAGCAGTACTTC.

The chain is built from TRBV5-4 and TRBJ2-2, with D perhaps matching TRBD1 (5 bases). The CDR3 runs 15 residues. With 4 bases removed from V and 1 base from J, the gap between germline ends came to 11 bases. CDR1 SGHNT and CDR2 YYREEE come from the germline V gene (reference sequence). The CDR3 loop reads CASSPLGRNTGELFF. The CDR3 region has the DNA TGTGCCAGCAGCCCGTTGGGGCGGAACACCGGGGAGCTGTTTTTT.

The chain is built from TRBV15 and TRBJ2-7; maybe TRBD1 (6 bases). V was cut by 2 bases and J by 9 bases, with 20 bases left in between. This CDR3 is 15 amino acids long. The germline CDR1 and CDR2 sequences are LNHNV and YYDKDF (reference sequence). The CDR3 protein is CATSRPPGGRQGQYF. The CDR3 coding sequence is TGTGCCACCAGCAGACCACCTGGGGGCAGGCAGGGGCAGTACTTC.

V is TRBV7-9 and J is TRBJ1-2; 9 bases line up with TRBD1. The CDR3 is made up of 16 amino acids. CDR1 and CDR2 (germline): SEHNR, FQNEAQ (reference sequence). Unmatched junction bases numbered 11, after V lost 7 bases and J lost 2 bases. Written as DNA, the CDR3 is TGTGCCAGCACCTCGACACAGGGGGCAGCGAACTATGGCTACACCTTC. It yields the protein CASTSTQGAANYGYTF.